This entry is about one T cell receptor (beta chain). The length of the CDR3 is 13 residues. Germline V gives CDR1 DFQATT, CDR2 SNEGSKA (reference sequence). The V gene lost 3 bases and the J gene lost 4 bases, with 11 bases spanning the gap. The method was immunoSEQ multiplex PCR; TCRdb's version includes in-frame clones alone and lacks a portion of them. Of around 300,000 clones listed, 70% to 90% are singletons. The data are from a study of blood T cell repertoires in COVID-19. Study summary: There were acute and convalescent COVID-19 samples, and they came from the United States, Italy and Spain.

The chain uses TRBV20-1 and TRBJ2-3; D is uncertain. Sequenced: peripheral blood. This receptor was obtained from a woman aged 45-59 years with COVID-19, enrolled during active disease. The CDR3 DNA reads TGCAGTGCTAGTCGGTCTAGAGCAGATACGCAGTATTTT. It translates to CSASRSRADTQYF.